Presented here are 12 T cell receptor beta chains from one specimen sequenced in a study of cytomegalovirus exposure and HLA in healthy donors. TCRdb's copy holds only in-frame clones and misses some; the assay was immunoSEQ multiplex PCR. The table shows 200,000 to 250,000 clones, with roughly 89% occurring only once. Sequences were obtained from PBMCs. The receptors here all came from a man between 18 and 29 years old in good health and CMV-seronegative.

V gene TRBV7-8 combines with J gene TRBJ2-7; a weak D match, TRBD1 (6 bases). V lost 4 bases to trimming and J lost 5 bases, with 18 bases between them. The CDR3 has 15 residues. Germline V lookup: CDR1 SGHVS, CDR2 FQNEAQ. The CDR3, as DNA: TGTGCCAGCAGCTCATCCGGGACATCGGTAGACGAGCAGTACTTC. It translates to CASSSSGTSVDEQYF.

The CDR3 region is CASSFRDSSILFGNTIYF. CDR3 DNA sequence: TGTGCCAGCAGCTTCCGGGACAGTTCCATCCTTTTCGGAAACACCATATATTTT. V is TRBV7-9 and J is TRBJ1-3, with 7 nucleotides matching TRBD1. Germline V gene lookup returns CDR1 SEHNR and CDR2 FQNEAQ (reference sequence). Trimming at V came to 3 bases and at J to 4 bases, leaving 15 bases not matched to a gene. The CDR3 consists of 18 residues.

CDR3 nucleotides: TGCGCCAGCAGCTCCGTGGGGGGAAGCAATCAGCCCCAGCATTTT. It codes for CASSSVGGSNQPQHF. The V gene is TRBV5-1, the J gene TRBJ1-5, with TRBD1 as a possible D gene (5 bases). There are 15 residues in the CDR3. Trimming pared 3 bases from V and 1 base from J, leaving 11 bases between. CDR1 and CDR2 from the germline V gene are SGHRS and YFSETQ.

The V call is TRBV7-2, the J call TRBJ2-7; D possibly corresponds to TRBD2 (5 bases). The V gene's germline CDR1 is SGHTA and CDR2 FQGNSA. This CDR3 comprises 12 residues. Trimming shortened V by 7 bases and J by 6 bases, and 13 bases separated the two germline ends. The CDR3 loop reads CASTSTSTEQYF. The CDR3 DNA reads as TGTGCCAGCACCTCCACTAGTACCGAGCAGTACTTC.

Points on this clone: The sample carries other DNA sequences with the same CDR3. The rearrangement links TRBV7-9 to TRBJ1-1; 8 bases map to TRBD1. V dropped 5 bases and J dropped 1; count of bases not matched to a gene: 3. The germline CDR1 and CDR2 sequences are SEHNR and FQNEAQ (reference sequence). This CDR3 region has 14 residues. The CDR3 sequence: CASSLGQGNTEAFF. CDR3 sequence (DNA): TGTGCCAGCAGCCTTGGACAGGGGAACACTGAAGCTTTCTTT.

This chain connects TRBV5-4 to TRBJ2-7; 9 bases line up with TRBD1. Germline CDR1 SGHNT, CDR2 YYREEE (reference sequence). CDR3 length equals 14 residues. J was trimmed by 2 bases and V by 0 bases; bases with no gene match: 0. The CDR3 DNA reads as TGTGCCAGCAGCTTGGGGGACAGGGCCTACGAGCAGTACTTC. This sequence encodes CASSLGDRAYEQYF.

This clone has just one count. V gene TRBV13 combines with J gene TRBJ2-7; 13 nucleotides match TRBD2. The CDR3 sequence is 16 residues long. The J segment lost 2 bases and the V segment lost 5 bases, leaving 6 bases of the junction unmatched. Germline V gene sequence: CDR1 PRHDT, CDR2 FYEKMQ (reference sequence). Here the CDR3 reads CASSPEGTSGTYEQYF. CDR3 DNA sequence: TGTGCCAGCAGCCCAGAAGGGACTAGCGGGACCTACGAGCAGTACTTC. Combining the CDR3 with reference TRBV13 and TRBJ2-7 gives the whole variable domain AAGVIQSPRHLIKEKRETATLKCYPIPRHDTVYWYQQGPGQDPQFLISFYEKMQSDKGSIPDRFSAQQFSDYHSELNMSSLELGDSALYFCASSPEGTSGTYEQYFGPGTRLTVT.

The rearrangement joins TRBV7-2 to TRBJ2-7; TRBD1 agrees at 7 bases. J gave up 5 bases and V 7 bases, and 14 bases lay outside the gene matches. This CDR3 is 15 amino acids long. From germline, CDR1 is SGHTA and CDR2 FQGNSA. The CDR3 DNA reads as TGTGCCAGCACCCTAAGAGTGACAGGGAAGAACGAGCAGTACTTC. This sequence encodes CASTLRVTGKNEQYF.

The rearrangement joins TRBV7-9 to TRBJ2-5; 9 bases match TRBD2. The CDR3 covers 16 residues. Germline V lookup: CDR1 SEHNR, CDR2 FQNEAQ (reference sequence). The V segment lost 5 bases and the J segment 2 bases; nucleotides outside the gene matches: 9. The CDR3 loop reads CASSPHVAGGQETQYF. CDR3 DNA sequence: TGTGCCAGCAGCCCCCACGTGGCGGGGGGGCAAGAGACCCAGTACTTC.

This clone was counted only a few times. The genes are TRBV19 and TRBJ1-5, with TRBD1 identical over 7 bases. The CDR3 contains 13 residues. V shed 5 bases, J shed 7 bases, and the junction held 5 bases outside the gene matches. In germline, CDR1 is LNHDA, CDR2 SQIVND (reference sequence). In nucleotides, the CDR3 is TGTGCCAGTAGTCCTGACAGGGACCAGCCCCAGCATTTT. Encoded protein: CASSPDRDQPQHF.

This chain uses TRBV25-1 with TRBJ2-5; D remains ambiguous. Trimming removed 5 bases at V and 5 bases at J, with 6 bases between. There are 11 residues in the CDR3. CDR1 and CDR2 from the germline V gene are MGHDK and SYGVNS. In nucleotides, the CDR3 is TGTGCCAGCAGTTCTCAGGAGACCCAGTACTTC. Translated: CASSSQETQYF.

In this sample, this clone turned up a few times. The gene calls are TRBV2 and TRBJ1-4; TRBD1 agrees at 7 bases. The CDR3 is 17 amino acids. The J segment lost 0 bases and the V segment lost 3 bases, leaving 7 bases of the junction unmatched. Germline V lookup: CDR1 SNHLY, CDR2 FYNNEI. CDR3 in DNA: TGTGCCAGCAGTGATGGAGGGGGCGCAGCAACTAATGAAAAACTGTTTTTT. Amino acid sequence: CASSDGGGAATNEKLFF.